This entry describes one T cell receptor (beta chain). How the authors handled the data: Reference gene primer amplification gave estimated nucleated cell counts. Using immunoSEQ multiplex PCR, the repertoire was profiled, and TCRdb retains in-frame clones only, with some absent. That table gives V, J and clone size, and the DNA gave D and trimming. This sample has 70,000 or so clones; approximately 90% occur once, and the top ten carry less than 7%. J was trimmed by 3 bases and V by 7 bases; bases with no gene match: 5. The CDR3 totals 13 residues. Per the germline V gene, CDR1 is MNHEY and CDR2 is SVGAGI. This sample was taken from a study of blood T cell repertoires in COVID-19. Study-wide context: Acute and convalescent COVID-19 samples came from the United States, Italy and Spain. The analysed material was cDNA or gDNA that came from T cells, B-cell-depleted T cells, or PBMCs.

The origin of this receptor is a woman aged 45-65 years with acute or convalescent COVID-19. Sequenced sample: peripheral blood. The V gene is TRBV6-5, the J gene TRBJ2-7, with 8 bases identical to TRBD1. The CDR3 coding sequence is TGTGCCAGCAATAGACAGGGGATCTACGAGCAGTACTTC. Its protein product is CASNRQGIYEQYF.